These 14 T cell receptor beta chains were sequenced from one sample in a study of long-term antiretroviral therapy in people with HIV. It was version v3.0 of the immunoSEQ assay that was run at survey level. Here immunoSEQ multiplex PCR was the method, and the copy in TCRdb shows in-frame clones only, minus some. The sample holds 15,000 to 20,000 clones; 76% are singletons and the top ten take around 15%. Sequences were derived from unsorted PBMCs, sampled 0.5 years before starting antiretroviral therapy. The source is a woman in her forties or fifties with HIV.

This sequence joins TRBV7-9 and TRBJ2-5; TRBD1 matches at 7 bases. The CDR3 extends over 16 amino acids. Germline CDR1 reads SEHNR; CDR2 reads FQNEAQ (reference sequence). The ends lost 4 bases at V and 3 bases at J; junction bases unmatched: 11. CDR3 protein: CASSSPSGTDEETQYF. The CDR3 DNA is TGTGCCAGCAGCTCACCCTCCGGGACAGACGAAGAGACCCAGTACTTC. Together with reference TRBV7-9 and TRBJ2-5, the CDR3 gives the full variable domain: DTGVSQNPRHKITKRGQNVTFRCDPISEHNRLYWYRQTLGQGPEFLTYFQNEAQLEKSRLLSDRFSAERPKGSFSTLEIQRTEQGDSAMYLCASSSPSGTDEETQYFGPGTRLLVL.

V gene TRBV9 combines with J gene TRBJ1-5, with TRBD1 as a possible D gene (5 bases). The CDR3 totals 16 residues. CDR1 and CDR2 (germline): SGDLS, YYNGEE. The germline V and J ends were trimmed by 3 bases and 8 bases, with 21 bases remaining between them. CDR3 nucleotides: TGTGCCAGCAGCGCAGGGACGGGAGTATCCACGGAGCCCCAGCATTTT. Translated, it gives CASSAGTGVSTEPQHF.

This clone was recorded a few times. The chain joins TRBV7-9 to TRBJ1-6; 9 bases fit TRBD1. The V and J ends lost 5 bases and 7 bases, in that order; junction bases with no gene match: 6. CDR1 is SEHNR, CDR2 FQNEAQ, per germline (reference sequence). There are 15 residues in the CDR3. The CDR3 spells CASSPWTGENSPLHF. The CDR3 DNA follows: TGTGCCAGCAGCCCGTGGACAGGGGAAAATTCACCCCTCCACTTT. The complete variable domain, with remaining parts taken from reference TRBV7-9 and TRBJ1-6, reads DTGVSQNPRHKITKRGQNVTFRCDPISEHNRLYWYRQTLGQGPEFLTYFQNEAQLEKSRLLSDRFSAERPKGSFSTLEIQRTEQGDSAMYLCASSPWTGENSPLHFGNGTRLTVT.

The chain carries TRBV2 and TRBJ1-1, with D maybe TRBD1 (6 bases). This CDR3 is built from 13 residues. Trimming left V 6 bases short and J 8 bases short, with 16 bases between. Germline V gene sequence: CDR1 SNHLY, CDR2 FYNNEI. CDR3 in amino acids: CASSRGRGTEAFF. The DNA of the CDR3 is TGTGCCAGCAGCAGGGGCAGGGGCACGGAAGCTTTCTTT.

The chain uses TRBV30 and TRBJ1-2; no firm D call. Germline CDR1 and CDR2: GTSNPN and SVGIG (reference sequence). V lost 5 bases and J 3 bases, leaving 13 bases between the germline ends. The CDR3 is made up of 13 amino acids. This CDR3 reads CAWGRGSYYGYTF. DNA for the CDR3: TGTGCCTGGGGCCGTGGTTCTTACTATGGCTACACCTTC. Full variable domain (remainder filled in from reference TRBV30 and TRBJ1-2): SQTIHQWPATLVQPVGSPLSLECTVEGTSNPNLYWYRQAAGRGLQLLFYSVGIGQISSEVPQNLSASRPQDRQFILSSKKLLLSDSGFYLCAWGRGSYYGYTFGSGTRLTVV.

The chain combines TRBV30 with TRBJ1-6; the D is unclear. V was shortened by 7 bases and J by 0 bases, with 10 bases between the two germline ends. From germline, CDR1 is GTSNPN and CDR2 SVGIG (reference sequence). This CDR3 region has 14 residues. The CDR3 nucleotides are TGTGCCTCCGGAAGGAGCTCCTATAATTCACCCCTCCACTTT. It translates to CASGRSSYNSPLHF. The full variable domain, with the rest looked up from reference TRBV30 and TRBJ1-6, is SQTIHQWPATLVQPVGSPLSLECTVEGTSNPNLYWYRQAAGRGLQLLFYSVGIGQISSEVPQNLSASRPQDRQFILSSKKLLLSDSGFYLCASGRSSYNSPLHFGNGTRLTVT.

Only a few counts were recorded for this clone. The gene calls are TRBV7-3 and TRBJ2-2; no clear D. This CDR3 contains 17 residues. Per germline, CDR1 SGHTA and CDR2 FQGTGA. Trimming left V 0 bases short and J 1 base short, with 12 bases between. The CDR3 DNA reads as TGTGCCAGCAGCTTAACAAGATTCAGACTGAACACCGGGGAGCTGTTTTTT. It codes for CASSLTRFRLNTGELFF.

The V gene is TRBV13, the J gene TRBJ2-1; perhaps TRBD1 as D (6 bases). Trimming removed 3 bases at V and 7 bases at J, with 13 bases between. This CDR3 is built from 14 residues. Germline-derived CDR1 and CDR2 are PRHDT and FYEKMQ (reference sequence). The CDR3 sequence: CASSFTQGRNEQFF. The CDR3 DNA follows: TGTGCCAGCAGCTTTACGCAGGGGCGAAATGAGCAGTTCTTC.

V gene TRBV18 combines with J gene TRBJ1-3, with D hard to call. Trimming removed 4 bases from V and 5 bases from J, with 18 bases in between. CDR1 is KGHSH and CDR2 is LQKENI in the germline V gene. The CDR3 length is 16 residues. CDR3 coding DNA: TGTGCCAGCTCACGGAGTGACTCTCCAAGAAGAAACACCATATATTTT. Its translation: CASSRSDSPRRNTIYF.

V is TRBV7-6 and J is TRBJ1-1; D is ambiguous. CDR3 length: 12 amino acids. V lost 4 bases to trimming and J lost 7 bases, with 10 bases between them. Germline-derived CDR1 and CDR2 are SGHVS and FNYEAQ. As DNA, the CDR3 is TGTGCCAGCAGCTCCTTAGACGGTGAAGCTTTCTTT. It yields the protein CASSSLDGEAFF.

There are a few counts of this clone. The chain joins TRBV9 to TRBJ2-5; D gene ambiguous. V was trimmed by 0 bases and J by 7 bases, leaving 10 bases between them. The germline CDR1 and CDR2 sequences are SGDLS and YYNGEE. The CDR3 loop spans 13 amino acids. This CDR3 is CASSVGVEGTQYF. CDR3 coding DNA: TGTGCCAGCAGCGTAGGGGTAGAAGGGACCCAGTACTTC.

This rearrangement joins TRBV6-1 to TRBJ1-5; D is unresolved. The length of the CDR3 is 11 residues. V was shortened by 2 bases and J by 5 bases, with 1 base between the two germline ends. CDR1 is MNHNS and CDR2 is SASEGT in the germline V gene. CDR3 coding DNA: TGTGCCAGCAGTGAATATCAGCCCCAGCATTTT. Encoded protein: CASSEYQPQHF.

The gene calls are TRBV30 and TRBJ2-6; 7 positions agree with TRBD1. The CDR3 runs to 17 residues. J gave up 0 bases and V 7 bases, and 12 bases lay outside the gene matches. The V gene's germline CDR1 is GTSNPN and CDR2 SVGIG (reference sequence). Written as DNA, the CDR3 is TGTGCCTTGCTTAGGACAGGCGTCCTCTCTGGGGCCAACGTCCTGACTTTC. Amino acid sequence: CALLRTGVLSGANVLTF.

The CDR3 bases are TGCGCCAGCAGCTCCGGGACTTCTAGCACAGATACGCAGTATTTT. Its protein is CASSSGTSSTDTQYF. The rearrangement joins TRBV4-1 to TRBJ2-3; maybe TRBD2 (6 bases). The germline V gene encodes CDR1 MGHRA and CDR2 YSYEKL. The CDR3 runs to 15 residues. Trimming took 5 bases from V and 0 from J, leaving 12 bases between them.